Listed here are 11 T cell receptor beta chains from one sample, sequenced in a study of blood T cell repertoires in COVID-19. Measured with immunoSEQ multiplex PCR; TCRdb has only the in-frame clones, and not every one. The data show roughly 200,000 clones, around 86% seen once. The sequenced material came from PBMCs or T cells enriched from blood (not recorded which). The receptors stem from a middle-aged woman in a cohort exposed to, infected with or recovered from COVID-19 (not recorded which).

The genes are TRBV13 and TRBJ1-1, with D unclear. Per the germline V gene, CDR1 is PRHDT and CDR2 is FYEKMQ (reference sequence). The CDR3 loop spans 14 amino acids. V was clipped by 8 bases and J by 0 bases, with 13 bases between them. The CDR3 nucleotides read TGTGCCAGCGGACCAGGACTAGTGAACACTGAAGCTTTCTTT. It yields the protein CASGPGLVNTEAFF.

The chain links TRBV7-8 to TRBJ2-1; D is unresolved. The CDR3 consists of 12 residues. Per germline, CDR1 SGHVS and CDR2 FQNEAQ. V was shortened by 1 base and J by 10 bases, with 8 bases between the two germline ends. The CDR3 here is CASSLDLREQFF. Written as DNA, the CDR3 is TGTGCCAGCAGCTTAGATTTGAGGGAGCAGTTCTTC.

This rearrangement joins TRBV5-5 to TRBJ1-6; D not certain. The CDR3 consists of 14 residues. V lost 3 bases and J 10 bases, leaving 14 bases between the germline ends. Germline V CDR1 and CDR2: SGHKS, YYEKEE (reference sequence). CDR3 in amino acids: CASSSVARESPLHF. Here the CDR3 DNA reads TGTGCCAGCAGCTCAGTCGCTAGAGAATCACCCCTCCACTTT. Full variable domain (remainder filled in from reference TRBV5-5 and TRBJ1-6): DAGVTQSPTHLIKTRGQQVTLRCSPISGHKSVSWYQQVLGQGPQFIFQYYEKEERGRGNFPDRFSARQFPNYSSELNVNALLLGDSALYLCASSSVARESPLHFGNGTRLTVT.

The chain joins TRBV7-6 to TRBJ1-2, with 12 positions matching TRBD1. V lost 5 bases, J lost 7 bases, and 14 bases stayed unmatched. Germline assignment: CDR1 SGHVS and CDR2 FNYEAQ. This CDR3 comprises 17 residues. Here the CDR3 DNA reads TGTGCCAGCAGCCCCCTCCGGGACAGGGGGCGCGTGAGTGGCTACACCTTC. This sequence encodes CASSPLRDRGRVSGYTF.

The J gene is TRBJ2-3, the V gene TRBV4-3; D not resolved. The ends were cut back, 1 base at V and 5 bases at J, with 7 bases in the middle. CDR1 is LGHNA and CDR2 is YSLEER in the germline V gene. This CDR3 is built from 13 residues. The CDR3 loop is CASSQAGQDTQYF. The CDR3 DNA is TGCGCCAGCAGCCAAGCAGGTCAAGATACGCAGTATTTT.

The gene calls are TRBV7-2 and TRBJ1-2; TRBD1 aligns across 7 bases. This CDR3 contains 14 residues. After removal of 4 bases from V and 6 bases from J, the junction contained 8 bases not matched to a gene. The V gene's germline CDR1 is SGHTA and CDR2 FQGNSA. CDR3 region: CASSSGGTGDGYTF. In DNA form, the CDR3 reads TGTGCCAGCAGCTCCGGGGGAACAGGGGATGGCTACACCTTC.

The V gene is TRBV6-5, the J gene TRBJ1-2; D call uncertain. The ends were cut back, 2 bases at V and 0 bases at J, with 13 bases in the middle. CDR3 size: 16 residues. The V gene's germline CDR1 is MNHEY and CDR2 SVGAGI. CDR3 nucleotide sequence: TGTGCCAGCAGTTACCGCGCAGACTACGCTAACTATGGCTACACCTTC. It translates to CASSYRADYANYGYTF.

The gene calls are TRBV12-3 or TRBV12-4 and TRBJ1-3; D is unresolved. The CDR3 is made up of 11 amino acids. V was pared by 6 bases and J by 3 bases, with 3 bases between. The DNA for the CDR3 is TGTGCCAGCAGCAATGGAAACACCATATATTTT. Encoded protein: CASSNGNTIYF.

J is TRBJ2-7 and V is TRBV27, with D maybe TRBD1 (6 bases). The CDR3 loop spans 15 amino acids. The germline V and J ends were trimmed by 5 bases and 2 bases, with 16 bases remaining between them. Germline CDR1 MNHEY, CDR2 SMNVEV (reference sequence). This CDR3 reads CASSPGTIVTYEQYF. CDR3 bases: TGTGCCAGCAGTCCCGGGACAATCGTTACCTACGAGCAGTACTTC.

This chain links TRBV9 with TRBJ2-3; possible D gene TRBD1, 6 bases. The CDR3 is 15 amino acids. V lost 3 bases and J 3 bases, leaving 14 bases between the germline ends. The germline V gene has CDR1 SGDLS and CDR2 YYNGEE. The CDR3 here is CASSDSGVRTDTQYF. The CDR3 DNA sequence: TGTGCCAGCAGCGACTCAGGGGTAAGGACAGATACGCAGTATTTT.

The gene calls are TRBV14 and TRBJ2-7; 11 bases line up with TRBD1. V dropped 1 base and J dropped 3; count of bases not matched to a gene: 5. The CDR3 is 16 residues long. Germline V gene data show CDR1 as SGHDN and CDR2 as FVKESK. CDR3 amino acids: CASSQGPGQGGYEQYF. The CDR3 region has the DNA TGTGCCAGCAGCCAAGGACCGGGACAGGGGGGCTACGAGCAGTACTTC.